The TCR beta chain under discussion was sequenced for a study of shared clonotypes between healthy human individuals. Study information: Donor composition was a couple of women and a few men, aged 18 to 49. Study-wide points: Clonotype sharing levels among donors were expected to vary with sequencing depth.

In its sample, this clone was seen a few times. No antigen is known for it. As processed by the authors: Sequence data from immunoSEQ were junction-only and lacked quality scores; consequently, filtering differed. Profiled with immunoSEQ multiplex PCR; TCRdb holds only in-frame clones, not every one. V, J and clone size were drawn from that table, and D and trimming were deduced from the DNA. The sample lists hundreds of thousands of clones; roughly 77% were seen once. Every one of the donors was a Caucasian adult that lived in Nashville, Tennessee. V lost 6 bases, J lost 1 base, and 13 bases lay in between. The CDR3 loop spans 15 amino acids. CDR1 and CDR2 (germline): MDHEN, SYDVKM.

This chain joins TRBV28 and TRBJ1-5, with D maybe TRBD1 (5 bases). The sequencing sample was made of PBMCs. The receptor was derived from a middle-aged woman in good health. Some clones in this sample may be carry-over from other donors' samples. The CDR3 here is CASSFGTWSNQPQHF. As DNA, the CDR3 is TGTGCCAGCAGCTTTGGGACGTGGAGCAATCAGCCCCAGCATTTT.